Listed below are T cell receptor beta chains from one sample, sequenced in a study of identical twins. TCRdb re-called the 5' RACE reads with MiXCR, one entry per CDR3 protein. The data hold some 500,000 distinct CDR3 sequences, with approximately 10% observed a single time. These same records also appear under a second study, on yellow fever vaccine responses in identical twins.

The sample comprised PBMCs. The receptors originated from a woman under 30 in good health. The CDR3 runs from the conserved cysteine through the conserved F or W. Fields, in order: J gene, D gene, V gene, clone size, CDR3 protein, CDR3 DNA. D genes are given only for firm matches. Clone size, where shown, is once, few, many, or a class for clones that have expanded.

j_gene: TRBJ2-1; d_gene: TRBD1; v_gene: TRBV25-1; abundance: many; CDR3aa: CASSVPGTGGVNEQFF; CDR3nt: TGTGCCAGCAGTGTCCCCGGGACAGGGGGTGTCAATGAGCAGTTCTTC
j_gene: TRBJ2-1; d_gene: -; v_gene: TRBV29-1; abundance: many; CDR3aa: CSALSGGGDEQFF; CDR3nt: TGCAGCGCTCTAAGTGGCGGGGGCGATGAGCAGTTCTTC
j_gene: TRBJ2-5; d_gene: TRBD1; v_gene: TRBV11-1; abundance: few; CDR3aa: CASSLLNRGPPGQETQYF; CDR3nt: TGTGCCAGCAGCTTACTGAACAGGGGCCCTCCGGGACAAGAGACCCAGTACTTC
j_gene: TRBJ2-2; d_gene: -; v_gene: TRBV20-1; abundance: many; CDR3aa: CSARPYRKGELFF; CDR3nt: TGCAGTGCTAGGCCGTACAGAAAAGGGGAGCTGTTTTTT
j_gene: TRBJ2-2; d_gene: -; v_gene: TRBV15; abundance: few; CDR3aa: CATSLFSGNTGELFF; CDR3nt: TGTGCCACCAGCCTATTTAGCGGAAACACCGGGGAGCTGTTTTTT
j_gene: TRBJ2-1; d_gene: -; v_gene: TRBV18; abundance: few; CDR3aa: CASSPPGESEQFF; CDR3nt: TGTGCCAGCTCACCACCAGGGGAGAGTGAGCAGTTCTTC
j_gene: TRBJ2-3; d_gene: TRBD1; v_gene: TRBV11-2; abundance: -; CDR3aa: CASSYYPSTGVGSTDTQYF; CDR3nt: TGTGCCAGCAGCTACTACCCCTCGACAGGGGTTGGGAGCACAGATACGCAGTATTTT
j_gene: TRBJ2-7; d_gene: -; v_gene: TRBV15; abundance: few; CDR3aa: CATSQDGGSYEQYF; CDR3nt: TGTGCCACCAGTCAAGACGGGGGCTCCTACGAGCAGTACTTC
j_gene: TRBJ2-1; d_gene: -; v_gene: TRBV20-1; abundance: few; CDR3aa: CSAGGGEPPYNEQFF; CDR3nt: TGCAGTGCGGGAGGGGGAGAGCCCCCTTACAATGAGCAGTTCTTC
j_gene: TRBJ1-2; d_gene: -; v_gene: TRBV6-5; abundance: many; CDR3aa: CASSYGGNYGYTF; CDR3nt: TGTGCCAGCAGTTACGGGGGTAACTATGGCTACACCTTC
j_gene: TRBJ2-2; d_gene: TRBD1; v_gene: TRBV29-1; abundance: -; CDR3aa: CSAKQGAGELFF; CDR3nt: TGCAGCGCGAAACAGGGGGCCGGGGAGCTGTTTTTT
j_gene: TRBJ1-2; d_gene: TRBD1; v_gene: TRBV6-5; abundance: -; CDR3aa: CASSYSGTGTSNYGYTF; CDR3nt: TGTGCCAGCAGTTACTCGGGGACAGGAACCTCTAACTATGGCTACACCTTC
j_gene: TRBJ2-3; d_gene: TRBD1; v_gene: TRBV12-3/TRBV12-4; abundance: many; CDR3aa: CASSTGTGGRDTQYF; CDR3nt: TGTGCCAGCAGTACCGGGACAGGGGGCAGGGATACGCAGTATTTT
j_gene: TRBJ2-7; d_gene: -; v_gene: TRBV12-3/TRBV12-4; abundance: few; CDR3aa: CASSPLGAPSWLEQYF; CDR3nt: TGTGCCAGCAGCCCTCTCGGGGCTCCCTCTTGGCTCGAGCAGTACTTC
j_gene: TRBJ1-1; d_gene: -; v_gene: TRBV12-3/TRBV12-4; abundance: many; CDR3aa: CASKLWKNTEAFF; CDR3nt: TGTGCCAGCAAACTATGGAAGAACACTGAAGCTTTCTTT
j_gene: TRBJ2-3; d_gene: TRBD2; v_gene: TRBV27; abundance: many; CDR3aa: CASSPLAGAGADTQYF; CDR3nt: TGTGCCAGCAGTCCTCTAGCGGGAGCGGGGGCAGATACGCAGTATTTT
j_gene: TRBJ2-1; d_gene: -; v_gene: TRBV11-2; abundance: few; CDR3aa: CASSFSSVEQFF; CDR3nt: TGTGCCAGCAGCTTTTCTAGCGTGGAGCAGTTCTTC
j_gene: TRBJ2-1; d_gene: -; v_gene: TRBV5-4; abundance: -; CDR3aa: CASSLDLFHNEQFF; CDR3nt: TGTGCCAGCAGCTTGGATTTATTCCACAATGAGCAGTTCTTC
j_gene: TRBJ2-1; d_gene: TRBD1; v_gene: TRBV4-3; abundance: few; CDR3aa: CASSHDRTGLTEQFF; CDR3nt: TGCGCCAGCAGCCATGACCGGACAGGGCTAACTGAGCAGTTCTTC
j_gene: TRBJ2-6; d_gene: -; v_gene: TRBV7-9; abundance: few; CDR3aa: CASSLTQQGSGANVLTF; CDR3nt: TGTGCCAGCAGCCTGACTCAACAGGGTTCTGGGGCCAACGTCCTGACTTTC
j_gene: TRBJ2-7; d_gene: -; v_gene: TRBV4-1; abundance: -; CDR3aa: CASSRALADKMWEEQYF; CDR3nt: TGCGCCAGCAGCCGAGCCCTAGCCGACAAAATGTGGGAGGAGCAGTACTTC
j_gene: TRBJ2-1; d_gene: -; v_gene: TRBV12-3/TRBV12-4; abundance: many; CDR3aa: CASSLAHNEQFF; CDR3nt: TGTGCCAGCAGTTTAGCCCACAATGAGCAGTTCTTC
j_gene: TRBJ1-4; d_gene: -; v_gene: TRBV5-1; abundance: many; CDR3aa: CASSLAARNTNEKLFF; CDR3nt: TGCGCCAGCAGCTTGGCCGCGAGGAACACTAATGAAAAACTGTTTTTT
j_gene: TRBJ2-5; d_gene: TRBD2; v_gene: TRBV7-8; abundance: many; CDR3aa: CASSSLQAGGKETQYF; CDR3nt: TGTGCCAGCAGCTCCCTACAAGCGGGGGGGAAGGAGACCCAGTACTTC
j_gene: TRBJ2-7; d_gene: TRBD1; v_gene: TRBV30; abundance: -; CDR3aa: CAWSGTGGAFGQYF; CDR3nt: TGTGCCTGGAGTGGGACAGGGGGCGCATTCGGGCAGTACTTC
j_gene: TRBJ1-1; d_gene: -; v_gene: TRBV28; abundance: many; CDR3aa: CASSTVNTEAFF; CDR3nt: TGTGCCAGCAGTACAGTGAACACTGAAGCTTTCTTT
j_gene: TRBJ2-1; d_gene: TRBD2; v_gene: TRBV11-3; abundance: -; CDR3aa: CASSPTPGLAGNNEQFF; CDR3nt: TGTGCCAGCAGCCCAACCCCGGGACTAGCGGGAAACAATGAGCAGTTCTTC
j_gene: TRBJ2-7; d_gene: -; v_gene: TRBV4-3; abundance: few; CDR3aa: CASSQAQVGVGGYEQYF; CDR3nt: TGCGCCAGCAGCCAAGCGCAGGTGGGGGTAGGGGGCTACGAGCAGTACTTC
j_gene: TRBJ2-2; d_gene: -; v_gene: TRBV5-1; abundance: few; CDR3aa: CASSKDSTGELFF; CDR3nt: TGCGCCAGCAGCAAGGACAGCACCGGGGAGCTGTTTTTT
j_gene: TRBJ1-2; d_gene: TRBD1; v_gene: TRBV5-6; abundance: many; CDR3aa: CASSSPGQDVSGYGYTF; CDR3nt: TGTGCCAGCAGCTCTCCGGGACAGGACGTTTCCGGGTATGGCTACACCTTC
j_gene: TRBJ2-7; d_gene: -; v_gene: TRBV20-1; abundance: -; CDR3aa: CSADERGLNPEQYF; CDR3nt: TGCAGTGCTGACGAGCGAGGACTAAACCCCGAGCAGTACTTC
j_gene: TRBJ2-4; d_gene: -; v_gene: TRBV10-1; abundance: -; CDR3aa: CASSADTKRAKNIQYF; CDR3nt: TGCGCCAGCAGCGCGGACACGAAGAGGGCCAAAAACATTCAGTACTTC
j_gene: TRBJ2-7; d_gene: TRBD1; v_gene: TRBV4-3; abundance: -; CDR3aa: CASSQALQGAMGRNEQYF; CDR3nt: TGCGCAAGCAGCCAGGCTTTACAGGGGGCGATGGGTAGGAACGAGCAGTACTTC
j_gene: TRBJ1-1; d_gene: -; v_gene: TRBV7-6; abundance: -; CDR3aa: CASSRSSRTEAFF; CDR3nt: TGTGCCAGCAGCCGGAGCTCGCGGACTGAAGCTTTCTTT
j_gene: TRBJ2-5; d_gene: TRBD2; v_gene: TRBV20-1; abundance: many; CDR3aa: CSASGGIQETQYF; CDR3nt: TGCAGTGCTAGCGGGGGGATCCAAGAGACCCAGTACTTC
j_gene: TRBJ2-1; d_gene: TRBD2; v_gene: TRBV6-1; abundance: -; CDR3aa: CASSEAGSGRFLGEQFF; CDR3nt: TGTGCCAGCAGTGAAGCGGGGAGCGGGAGGTTTCTTGGTGAGCAGTTCTTC
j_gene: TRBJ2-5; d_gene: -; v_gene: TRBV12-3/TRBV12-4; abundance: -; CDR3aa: CASRAPGETQYF; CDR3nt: TGTGCCAGCAGGGCCCCGGGAGAGACCCAGTACTTC
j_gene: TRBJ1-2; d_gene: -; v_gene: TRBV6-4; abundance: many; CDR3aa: CASSDSGHYGYTF; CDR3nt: TGTGCCAGCAGTGACTCGGGACACTATGGCTACACCTTC
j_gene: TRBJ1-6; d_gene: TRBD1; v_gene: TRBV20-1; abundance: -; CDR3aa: CSARAGRGSTPLHF; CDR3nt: TGCAGTGCTAGAGCCGGCAGGGGGTCTACACCCCTCCACTTT
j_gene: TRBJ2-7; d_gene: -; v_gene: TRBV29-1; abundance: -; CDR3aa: CSAQQGYEQYF; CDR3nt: TGCAGCGCACAACAGGGTTACGAGCAGTACTTC